The rows below give T cell receptor beta chains drawn from one sample of a study of cytomegalovirus exposure and HLA in healthy donors. Sequenced by immunoSEQ multiplex PCR; TCRdb stores in-frame clones only, minus some. The sample lists about 170,000 clones, roughly 78% occurring once. Sequencing used PBMCs. The receptors shown here come from a man aged 40-49 years in good health and CMV-seropositive. The CDR3 runs from the conserved cysteine through the conserved F or W. Each record gives: J gene, D gene, V gene, CDR3 protein, CDR3 DNA. The D gene is left open where the match is weak.

>TRBJ2-5|TRBD2|TRBV5-1
CASSQGLAGSRETQYF
TGCGCCAGCAGCCAAGGACTAGCGGGGTCAAGGGAGACCCAGTACTTC
>TRBJ1-2|NA|TRBV7-9
CASSPQDRKYGYTF
TGTGCCAGCAGCCCTCAGGACAGAAAATATGGTTACACCTTC
>TRBJ2-1|NA|TRBV5-1
CASSLTPTVSYNEQFF
TGCGCCAGCAGCCTCACCCCGACAGTCTCCTACAATGAGCAGTTCTTC
>TRBJ2-5|TRBD2|TRBV10-3
CATLLGGAGQETQYF
TGTGCCACCTTGCTCGGGGGGGCCGGGCAAGAGACCCAGTACTTC
>TRBJ2-7|NA|TRBV5-1
CASSTGSLDIYEQYF
TGCGCCAGCAGCACCGGGAGCTTAGATATCTACGAGCAGTACTTC
>TRBJ1-3|NA|TRBV30
CAWSVRSSGNTIYF
TGTGCCTGGAGTGTACGTAGCTCTGGAAACACCATATATTTT
>TRBJ1-2|NA|TRBV7-2
CASSLDSGGRRYTF
TGTGCCAGCAGCTTAGACTCGGGGGGCAGACGCTACACCTTC
>TRBJ2-1|NA|TRBV19
CASGQVLASYNEQFF
TGTGCCAGTGGGCAGGTCCTTGCCTCCTACAATGAGCAGTTCTTC
>TRBJ2-7|NA|TRBV20-1
CSARADYEQYF
TGCAGTGCTAGGGCAGACTACGAGCAGTACTTC
>TRBJ1-2|NA|TRBV25-1
CASSGVGQGIGYGYTF
TGTGCCAGCAGCGGGGTCGGGCAGGGGATAGGCTATGGCTACACCTTC
>TRBJ1-3|NA|TRBV7-2
CASSLVTAGNTIYF
TGTGCCAGCAGCTTAGTTACAGCAGGAAACACCATATATTTT
>TRBJ1-3|NA|TRBV6-5
CASSYSWNPGGNTIYF
TGTGCCAGCAGTTACTCGTGGAACCCGGGGGGAAACACCATATATTTT
>TRBJ2-7|NA|TRBV7-9
CASSLAGASWLHEQYF
TGTGCCAGCAGCTTAGCAGGGGCATCCTGGTTGCACGAGCAGTACTTC
>TRBJ1-6|NA|TRBV6-5
CASSYSSIGIGSPLHF
TGTGCCAGCAGTTACTCGAGTATCGGGATAGGATCACCCCTCCACTTT
>TRBJ2-6|NA|TRBV19
CASSIASSGANVLTF
TGTGCCAGTAGTATAGCCAGCTCTGGGGCCAACGTCCTGACTTTC
>TRBJ2-1|NA|TRBV9
CASSVRGSSSYNEQFF
TGTGCCAGCAGCGTACGGGGGAGTAGCTCCTACAATGAGCAGTTCTTC